This TCR beta chain was recorded in a study of T-cell reconstitution after alpha-beta-depleted transplantation in children. CDR1 and CDR2 (germline): MNHEY, SVGEGT. This CDR3 contains 18 residues. V lost 7 bases and J lost 0; bases outside the gene matches: 10. This clonotype was seen just once. The authors prepared the TCRbeta library with unique molecular identifiers. TCRdb independently ran MiXCR on the PCR reads; one entry per CDR3 protein. The sample yields 500,000 to 600,000 distinct CDR3 sequences, about 31% seen once. This clonotype originated in a human donor who donated a stem cell graft to a child with aplastic anemia. The specimen was PBMCs from the stem cell graft donor, collected from the stem cell graft. The J gene is TRBJ2-7, the V gene TRBV6-2 or TRBV6-3; 15 positions agree with TRBD2. CDR3 sequence: CASKTRTSGRASSYEQYF. The CDR3, as DNA: TGTGCCAGCAAAACGAGGACTAGCGGGAGGGCGAGCTCCTACGAGCAGTACTTC.